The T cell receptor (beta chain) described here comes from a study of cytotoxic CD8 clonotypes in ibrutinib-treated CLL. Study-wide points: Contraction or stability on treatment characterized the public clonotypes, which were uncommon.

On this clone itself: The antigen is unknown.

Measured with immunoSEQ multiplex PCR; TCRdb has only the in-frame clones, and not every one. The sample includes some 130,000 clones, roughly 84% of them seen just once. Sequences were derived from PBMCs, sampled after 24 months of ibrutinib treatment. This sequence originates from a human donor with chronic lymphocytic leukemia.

CDR3 loop: CASSATVGQGVLEQYF. Written as DNA, the CDR3 is TGTGCCAGCAGCGCGACGGTTGGACAGGGGGTTCTCGAGCAGTACTTC. This chain uses TRBV9 with TRBJ2-7; 10 nucleotides align to TRBD1. The CDR3 contains 16 residues. Trimming took 3 bases from V and 6 from J; bases not matched to a gene: 12. CDR1 SGDLS and CDR2 YYNGEE come from the germline V gene.